The 13 T cell receptor beta chains reported below all come from one sample, sequenced in a study of shared T cell receptors in the human thymus. The protocol was immunoSEQ multiplex PCR, while the TCRdb copy is restricted to in-frame clones and leaves out a portion. The profile shows some 700,000 clones, approximately 87% of them singletons. The data also belong to a second study, concerning human thymus T cells.

Sequences were obtained from thymocytes. Receptors were obtained from a boy under two years old with a congenital heart defect.

V gene TRBV11-2 combines with J gene TRBJ2-5; TRBD2 is a possible D gene (5 bases). The CDR3 contains 16 residues. V shed 0 bases and J shed 1 base, with 12 bases lying between them. Germline CDR1 reads SGHAT; CDR2 reads FQNNGV. The CDR3 sequence: CASSLDMWEFQETQYF. CDR3 nucleotides: TGTGCCAGCAGCTTAGATATGTGGGAGTTCCAAGAGACCCAGTACTTC.

The chain has TRBV30 and TRBJ2-2; weak D call: TRBD2 (6 bases). There are 18 residues in the CDR3. Trimming pared 0 bases from V and 2 bases from J, leaving 19 bases between. Germline CDR1 reads GTSNPN; CDR2 reads SVGIG (reference sequence). The CDR3 region is CAWSVGISTGVNTGELFF. The CDR3 nucleotides read TGTGCCTGGAGTGTGGGGATTAGTACGGGAGTTAACACCGGGGAGCTGTTTTTT.

The J gene is TRBJ1-2, the V gene TRBV12-5; D remains ambiguous. This CDR3 is 13 amino acids long. V was pared by 5 bases and J by 2 bases, with 9 bases between. Germline CDR1 is LGHNT and CDR2 is FRNRAP. Written as DNA, the CDR3 is TGTGCTAGTGGTCCCCCCGCGAACTATGGCTACACCTTC. This encodes CASGPPANYGYTF.

The V call is TRBV29-1, the J call TRBJ2-3, with D maybe TRBD1 (9 bases). The CDR3 runs to 18 residues. V was pared by 6 bases and J by 4 bases, with 29 bases between. CDR1 and CDR2 (germline): SQVTM, ANQGSEA. CDR3 protein: CSVQGAQKRECCADTQYF. The CDR3 region has the DNA TGCAGCGTACAGGGGGCGCAAAAGCGGGAGTGTTGCGCAGATACGCAGTATTTT.

The genes are TRBV7-9 and TRBJ1-5; D is perhaps TRBD1 (5 bases). Germline V lookup: CDR1 SEHNR, CDR2 FQNEAQ (reference sequence). This CDR3 is 17 amino acids long. V was trimmed by 4 bases and J by 0 bases, leaving 16 bases between them. CDR3 in amino acids: CASSSRAGEYSNQPQHF. The CDR3 DNA reads TGTGCCAGCAGCTCCAGGGCGGGGGAGTATAGCAATCAGCCCCAGCATTTT.

The chain has TRBV7-9 and TRBJ2-2; 10 bases are a match to TRBD2. The CDR3 contains 15 residues. Trimming took 5 bases from V and 6 from J; bases not matched to a gene: 6. Germline V gene sequence: CDR1 SEHNR, CDR2 FQNEAQ (reference sequence). CDR3 nucleotides: TGTGCCAGCAGCCTTAGCGGGAGGCTAGCCGGGGAGCTGTTTTTT. Translation gives CASSLSGRLAGELFF.

The CDR3 bases are TGTGCCAGCAGTCCGTTAGAAGAGACCCAGTACTTC. It is translated as CASSPLEETQYF. This chain uses TRBV6-6 with TRBJ2-5; D gene uncertain. The V gene lost 5 bases and the J gene lost 3 bases, with 7 bases spanning the gap. Germline lookup yields CDR1 MNHNY and CDR2 SVGAGI (reference sequence). This CDR3 is built from 12 residues.

The chain combines TRBV27 with TRBJ1-5, with unresolved D. Trimming cost V 2 bases and J 4 bases, with 9 bases left between them. Germline loops: CDR1 MNHEY, CDR2 SMNVEV (reference sequence). The CDR3 has 14 residues. CDR3 bases: TGTGCCAGCAGTTTACGTTTCCTTAATCAGCCCCAGCATTTT. Protein sequence: CASSLRFLNQPQHF.

The rearrangement joins TRBV5-6 to TRBJ2-7; maybe TRBD1 (6 bases). The CDR3 sequence is 18 residues long. CDR1 is SGHDT, CDR2 YYEEEE, per germline. The V and J ends lost 0 bases and 0 bases respectively, with 19 bases between them. The DNA of the CDR3 is TGTGCCAGCAGCTTGGGATCACCGGGACATCGGTGCTCCTACGAGCAGTACTTC. Its protein is CASSLGSPGHRCSYEQYF. Using reference TRBV5-6 and TRBJ2-7 for the parts outside the CDR3, the full variable domain is DAGVTQSPTHLIKTRGQQVTLRCSPKSGHDTVSWYQQALGQGPQFIFQYYEEEERQRGNFPDRFSGHQFPNYSSELNVNALLLGDSALYLCASSLGSPGHRCSYEQYFGPGTRLTVT.

The genes are TRBV5-1 and TRBJ1-4; 9 nucleotides align to TRBD1. V lost 5 bases and J lost 4; bases outside the gene matches: 9. Germline CDR1 and CDR2: SGHRS and YFSETQ. The CDR3 covers 16 residues. CDR3 protein: CASSWGQGGHNEKLFF. The CDR3 DNA follows: TGCGCCAGCAGTTGGGGACAGGGCGGCCATAATGAAAAACTGTTTTTT.

This clone was seen only once. The J gene is TRBJ2-1, the V gene TRBV9; the match to TRBD2 covers 12 bases. The CDR3 is made up of 19 amino acids. CDR1 is SGDLS, CDR2 YYNGEE, per germline. V trimming: 1 base; J trimming: 4 bases; junction bases outside the gene matches: 12. In DNA, the CDR3 is TGTGCCAGCAGCGTACCCCCGACTAGCGGGAGAGCCAGATACAATGAGCAGTTCTTC. Its translation: CASSVPPTSGRARYNEQFF.

V usage is TRBV7-3 and J usage is TRBJ2-6; 14 bases fit TRBD2. The CDR3 loop spans 18 amino acids. V was pared by 6 bases and J by 4 bases, with 8 bases of the junction left unmatched. The germline gives CDR1 SGHTA, CDR2 FQGTGA. CDR3 sequence: CASSGTSGSIAGANVLTF. The CDR3 DNA follows: TGTGCCAGCAGTGGGACTAGCGGGAGTATAGCCGGGGCCAACGTCCTGACTTTC. The whole variable domain, filled in from reference TRBV7-3 and TRBJ2-6, reads GAGVSQTPSNKVTEKGKYVELRCDPISGHTALYWYRQSLGQGPEFLIYFQGTGAADDSGLPNDRFFAVRPEGSVSTLKIQRTERGDSAVYLCASSGTSGSIAGANVLTFGAGSRLTVL.

The CDR3 DNA sequence: TGTGCCAGCAGGTGGACTAGCGGGAGGAGGCCCTACAATGAGCAGTTCTTC. It yields the protein CASRWTSGRRPYNEQFF. The chain has TRBV28 and TRBJ2-1; 14 nucleotides align to TRBD2. Germline V gene sequence: CDR1 MDHEN, CDR2 SYDVKM. The CDR3 has 17 residues. With V trimmed by 6 bases and J by 2 bases, 6 bases remained unmatched.